This entry lists 5 T cell receptor beta chains sequenced from one sample in a study of post-analysis software for immune sequencing data. Unique molecular identifiers tagged the TCR beta cDNA libraries. TCRdb re-analysed the PCR reads in MiXCR, keeping a single row per CDR3 protein. The data hold around 400,000 distinct CDR3 sequences, with 30% to 45% observed a single time. General study points: Patients used roughly five TRBV segments, including TRBV5-6, TRBV5-1 and TRBV20-1, more often than controls.

The antigens these receptors bind are not known. The specimen sequenced was blood. The receptors come from a girl between 2 and 10 years old with multiple sclerosis.

The chain links TRBV29-1 to TRBJ2-3, with a possible D match to TRBD1 (6 bases). Trimming shortened V by 5 bases and J by 4 bases, and 10 bases separated the two germline ends. The germline V gene has CDR1 SQVTM and CDR2 ANQGSEA. There are 12 residues in the CDR3. The CDR3 nucleotides read TGCAGCGTTACAGGGTCCGCAGATACGCAGTATTTT. Translated: CSVTGSADTQYF.

The V gene is TRBV29-1, the J gene TRBJ2-5; 7 bases agree with TRBD1. The J call is uncertain, as TRBJ2-1 better fits the DNA end. CDR1 and CDR2 from the germline V gene are SQVTM and ANQGSEA. This CDR3 has 14 amino acids. For the CDR3, the DNA is TGCAGTTATGGGGGACAGAACAAGGTTGAGACCCAGTTCTTC. Its translation: CSYGGQNKVETQFF.

The rearrangement joins TRBV5-1 to TRBJ2-1; D is unclear. Germline lookup yields CDR1 SGHRS and CDR2 YFSETQ. With 2 bases removed from V and 3 bases from J, the gap between germline ends came to 15 bases. This CDR3 is 16 amino acids long. Here the CDR3 reads CASSLLSAGGYNEQFF. The DNA of the CDR3 is TGCGCCAGCAGCTTATTGTCGGCTGGTGGCTACAATGAGCAGTTCTTC.

This chain uses TRBV10-3 with TRBJ2-1; 12 nucleotides match TRBD2. The CDR3 is 15 residues long. V shed 5 bases and J 4 bases; nucleotides not matched to a gene: 3. The V gene's germline CDR1 is ENHRY and CDR2 SYGVKD. The CDR3: CAISMGLAGYNEQFF. CDR3 DNA sequence: TGTGCCATCAGTATGGGACTAGCGGGTTACAATGAGCAGTTCTTC.

The chain carries TRBV10-3 and TRBJ1-1, with D perhaps matching TRBD1 (5 bases). Germline V gene lookup returns CDR1 ENHRY and CDR2 SYGVKD. There are 15 residues in the CDR3. V was cut by 0 bases and J by 3 bases, with 11 bases left in between. Here the CDR3 DNA reads TGTGCCATCAGTGAGTCGGGCGCAGGGTACACTGAAGCTTTCTTT. This codes for CAISESGAGYTEAFF.